One sample yielded the 5 T cell receptor beta chains listed below, sequenced in a study of blood T cell repertoires in COVID-19. The method was immunoSEQ multiplex PCR; TCRdb's version includes in-frame clones alone and lacks a portion of them. The sample lists 90,000 to 150,000 clones, around 80% occurring once. Material for sequencing was peripheral blood. The origin of the receptors is a woman aged 80 or over with acute or convalescent COVID-19.

The J gene is TRBJ1-2, the V gene TRBV6-6; 9 bases align to TRBD1. The germline V gene has CDR1 MNHNY and CDR2 SVGAGI (reference sequence). The CDR3 extends over 14 amino acids. With V trimmed by 4 bases and J by 3 bases, 3 bases remained unmatched. CDR3 sequence: CASSSGDRDYGYTF. In DNA form, the CDR3 reads TGTGCCAGCAGTTCCGGGGACAGGGACTATGGCTACACCTTC.

The chain carries TRBV5-5 and TRBJ2-7; D is possibly TRBD1 (5 bases). Trimming shortened V by 5 bases and J by 3 bases, and 9 bases separated the two germline ends. Germline V gene data show CDR1 as SGHKS and CDR2 as YYEKEE (reference sequence). The length of the CDR3 is 12 residues. The CDR3 sequence is CASRFDSYEQYF. In nucleotides, the CDR3 is TGTGCCAGCAGATTTGACAGCTACGAGCAGTACTTC.

The chain is built from TRBV6-5 and TRBJ1-3; D not resolved. Germline V CDR1 and CDR2: MNHEY, SVGAGI. This CDR3 comprises 12 residues. V lost 7 bases, J lost 1 base, and 5 bases lay in between. DNA of the CDR3: TGTGCCAGCACCCCATCTGGAAACACCATATATTTT. It is translated as CASTPSGNTIYF.

V is TRBV9 and J is TRBJ2-7, with 10 bases fitting TRBD2. Germline V CDR1 and CDR2: SGDLS, YYNGEE. CDR3 length equals 17 residues. With 0 bases clipped from V and 5 bases from J, the junction kept 11 bases outside the gene matches. The CDR3 coding sequence is TGTGCCAGCAGCGTAGGAATTAGCGGGGGGTTTCAGGACGAGCAGTACTTC. Protein sequence: CASSVGISGGFQDEQYF.

J is TRBJ1-2 and V is TRBV4-1, with TRBD1 identical over 9 bases. In germline, CDR1 is MGHRA, CDR2 YSYEKL. V shed 1 base and J 10 bases; nucleotides not matched to a gene: 7. The CDR3 is 14 amino acids. CDR3 DNA sequence: TGCGCCAGCAGCCAAGCCGGGACAGGGAGGCCCTACACCTTC. Translated, it gives CASSQAGTGRPYTF.